This is a list of T cell receptor beta chains from one sample in a study of shared clonotypes between healthy human individuals. The method was immunoSEQ multiplex PCR; TCRdb's version includes in-frame clones alone and lacks a portion of them. This sample carries around 2.5 million clones, 93% of them seen once, and the ten largest clones take approximately 0.35%. The sequenced material came from naive CD4+ T cells from PBMCs. These TCRs come from a man between 18 and 29 years old in good health. Some clones in this sample may be carry-over from other donors' samples. Each CDR3 is given with its conserved first and last residue. Fields, in order: J gene, V gene, D gene, CDR3 protein. The D gene is left open where the match is weak.

>TRBJ2-1|TRBV2|-
CASSEGLTTPNEQFF
>TRBJ1-1|TRBV11-2|-
CASSQTLDIGNTEAFF
>TRBJ1-3|TRBV9|-
CASSVIDSSGNTIYF
>TRBJ2-5|TRBV25-1|-
CASRTVFQETQYF
>TRBJ2-2|TRBV7-9|-
CASSFTGFGGELFF
>TRBJ1-2|TRBV5-6|TRBD1
CASSLKTGSPFYGYTF
>TRBJ1-2|TRBV27|TRBD1
CASRRTEGQKAGPMF
>TRBJ1-1|TRBV28|-
CASSSTTEAFF
>TRBJ1-3|TRBV21-1|-
CASSKVTDRNTIYF
>TRBJ2-3|TRBV18|-
CASSSTSTDTQYF
>TRBJ1-2|TRBV28|-
CASSAVDYGYTF
>TRBJ1-2|TRBV28|TRBD1
CATDRGRRYGYTF
>TRBJ2-1|TRBV11-2|-
CASSSWAGTGSYNEQFF
>TRBJ1-1|TRBV19|TRBD1
CASSQRTGLTEAFF
>TRBJ2-1|TRBV11-2|TRBD2
CASSFPGTSGRTYNEQFF
>TRBJ2-7|TRBV19|TRBD2
CASSTTSGSSYEQYF
>TRBJ2-2|TRBV28|TRBD1
CASSRQQGAGELFF
>TRBJ1-1|TRBV28|-
CASSLRGHYGIHEAFF
>TRBJ2-6|TRBV27|-
CASTLHSGANVLTF
>TRBJ2-7|TRBV5-1|-
CASSYADSSYEQYF